This TCR beta chain was recorded in a study of shared clonotypes between healthy human individuals (dated by TCRdb to the early 2020s). In the study overall: Three men and two women, aged 18 to 49 years, made up the cohort. Per donor, leukapheresis produced somewhere between about 0.8 and 9.5 billion PBMCs. The study deeply sequenced blood TCR repertoires of five healthy adults to estimate repertoire size and the extent of clonotype sharing between individuals. For each donor, CD4 naive and CD4 memory were each given three plates, CD8 naive was given two plates, and CD8 memory was given one plate. To increase sequencing depth and limit assay-specific biases, different laboratories used diverse techniques to prepare libraries and sequence TCR repertoires.

For the CD8 naive samples, CD45RO-negative cells were positively selected for CCR7, yielding a CD45RA+CCR7+ population from which TemRA cells were excluded. Donors were healthy HIV-negative adults with no recently reported acute infections or vaccinations. Every donor was a Caucasian adult residing in Nashville, Tennessee, USA. After blood collection by leukapheresis, PBMCs were isolated using Ficoll-Histopaque density gradient centrifugation and then cryopreserved in the vapor phase of liquid nitrogen. Analytical flow cytometry was used to check the purity and quantity of every magnetically sorted T cell population. Genomic DNA was isolated from each sorted fraction and quantified by UV absorbance on a Nanodrop 2000c. Results and caveats for the whole study, not just this receptor: Sharing across several donors was observed for around 5% of naive CD4, under 4% of naive CD8, over 2% of memory CD4, and over 0.3% of memory CD8 clonotypes. Clonotypes shared by all four sorted-subset donors showed higher generation probabilities than non-shared clonotypes. Larger estimated clonotype richness was generally found for naive subsets than for memory subsets. Based on pairwise subsampling, the degree of clonotype sharing among donors was expected to be affected by sequencing depth. Even with the large sequencing depth, rarefaction of the sorted-subset datasets indicated that sequencing was incomplete. The small number of donors limited the genetic and exposure-history diversity represented. Sampling was restricted to blood, and TCR repertoires in tissues likely differ from the TCR repertoires found in blood.

From the cysteine up to the phenylalanine, the CDR3 has a length of 17 residues. Just CDR3 DNA is preserved here, 51 bases in frame from base 1. As encoded in the germline V gene (reference sequence), CDR1 is SEHNR while CDR2 is FQNEAQ. At the junction V is shortened by 0 bases and J by 1 base, with 12 bases in between. About this clone itself: No cognate antigen has been identified for it. Base-call qualities are not available, and no considerably larger clone is one nucleotide away.

Using the deep immunoSEQ assay, TCR CDR3 regions were amplified from genomic DNA by multiplex PCR. Extracted genomic DNA from each cell subset was spread evenly across all wells of several immunoSEQ 96-well plates, with each plate serving as a replicate. Each replicate PCR for sorted subsets received roughly 0.2 ug genomic DNA, equal to tens of thousands of T cell genomes. Purified libraries were measured with a Qubit 3.0 fluorometer, size-checked on a Bioanalyzer 2100, and measured again with the KAPA Library Quantification kit. Each immunoSEQ 96-well plate was sequenced on its own single-read 150-cycle Illumina NextSeq 550 flow cell. For the original study's pipeline: The immunoSEQ output contained only junctional sequences without quality scores, so filtering could not match that applied to full-length reads. Sequences were annotated with PyIR, a Python wrapper for IgBLAST v1.9, and V/J genes and CDR3 were assigned using IMGT germline references. Reads were filtered out if the reads had weak V/J assignments (E-value above 1e-6), no CDR3, stop codons, out-of-frame junctions, or ambiguous translated residues. V3J clonotypes were defined as sequences sharing the same inferred V gene, J gene, and CDR3 amino acid sequence. Percentage overlap between repertoires was calculated by dividing the number of shared unique clonotypes by the size of the smaller repertoire. Repertoire richness was assessed with RTK rarefaction, the Chao1 estimator, and Recon v2.1 estimates of unobserved clonotypes. OLGA was used to compute generation probabilities for all TCRbeta clonotypes that the gDNA method yielded from a few donors. Entries here come from immuneACCESS through TCRdb and include only in-frame sequences with V and J called. Some clones fail to appear in such tables; in the studies checked, an unresolved V gene covers under half of the shortfall, and the cause of the remainder is unknown. From that table come the V and J calls and clone size; the DNA was used to work out D and trimming. Across this sample there are about 1,800,000 clones, with about 95% seen only once. The ten largest account for 0.95% to 1.5% of the sample.

Recombination connected TRBV7-9 to TRBJ2-2; TRBD2 is a possible D gene, resting on 6 matching bases. The sequencing input was naive CD8+ T cells sorted from blood. In light of the paper, this sample's cell subset or site label describes: CD45RA+CCR7+. This clonotype was sampled from a man aged 18 to 29 in good health. The CDR3 region has the sequence CASSLAHGGENTGELFF. Here is the DNA: TGTGCCAGCAGCTTAGCGCACGGGGGAGAGAACACCGGGGAGCTGTTTTTT.